This T cell receptor (beta chain) was retrieved from a study of post-analysis software for immune sequencing data. CDR1 and CDR2 (germline): MGHRA, YSYEKL. The CDR3 sequence is 16 residues long. Trimming took off 0 bases at V and 0 bases at J, with 12 bases between the two ends. cDNA libraries of TCR beta carried unique molecular identifiers. TCRdb analysed the PCR reads with MiXCR anew, one entry per CDR3 protein. The table includes about 170,000 distinct CDR3 sequences, approximately 28% detected once. Study-level results: Significantly lower normalized Chao1 diversity was seen in multiple sclerosis patients than in controls. Relative to controls, patients had about five TRBV segments at higher frequency, with TRBV5-6, TRBV5-1 and TRBV20-1 among these.

This clonotype appeared many times. No antigen is known for it. The TCR was taken from a girl aged 10-17 years with multiple sclerosis. This chain joins TRBV4-1 and TRBJ2-7; weak D call: TRBD2 (6 bases). The sample taken for sequencing was blood. This chain's CDR3 is CASSQEGTGSSYEQYF. CDR3 DNA sequence: TGCGCCAGCAGCCAAGAAGGGACTGGGAGCTCCTACGAGCAGTACTTC.